This T cell receptor (beta chain) was documented in a study of spatial heterogeneity in lung cancer. As concerns this clonotype: As yet, its antigen is unknown.

Study outcomes and limitations: Detection of ubiquitous tumor TCRs in blood was higher at resection than follow-up.

The sample's time point: sample taken at primary tumor resection. Sequencing covered unsorted whole RNA taken from tumor, nontumor lung or frozen PBMC. TCRdb independently ran MiXCR on the 5' RACE reads; one entry per CDR3 protein. The sample includes 10,000 to 15,000 distinct CDR3 sequences, approximately 17% seen only once; the top ten take less than 65%. There are 14 residues in the CDR3. Germline V lookup: CDR1 MNHEY, CDR2 SVGAGI. With V trimmed by 6 bases and J by 7 bases, 12 bases remained unmatched. The chain recombines TRBV6-5 with TRBJ2-7; 7 bases match TRBD1. The TCR originated in a male donor with early-stage non-small cell lung cancer. This specimen was PBMCs, taken at surgery. The CDR3 DNA is TGTGCCAGCAGCCCCCGGGACAGTATTGGGGAGCAGTACTTC. This codes for CASSPRDSIGEQYF.